Listed below are T cell receptor beta chains from one sample, sequenced in a study of blood T cell repertoires in COVID-19. TCRdb's table, derived via immunoSEQ multiplex PCR, lists solely in-frame clones and lacks some. The sample has about 220,000 clones; roughly 85% are singletons. The material sequenced was peripheral blood. These receptor sequences come from a woman aged 70-85 years with COVID-19, enrolled during active disease. CDR3s include the opening cysteine and the closing phenylalanine or tryptophan.

V gene,J gene,CDR3 protein
TRBV4-3,TRBJ2-1,CASSQDRWTSYNEQFF
TRBV5-1,TRBJ1-4,CASSFEQGGEKLFF
TRBV19,TRBJ1-6,CASWDRGPYSPLHF
TRBV3-1/TRBV3-2,TRBJ1-1,CASSRMGQTLNTEAFF
TRBV7-3,TRBJ2-2,CASSIGTGGGWTGELFF
TRBV7-6,TRBJ1-4,CASSLGDRGYEKLFF
TRBV4-3,TRBJ1-1,CASSQDPDTRGTEAFF
TRBV11-3,TRBJ1-3,CASSPLRQAGNTIYF
TRBV5-1,TRBJ1-2,CASSLSLNEGYTF
TRBV6-6,TRBJ1-2,CASSYSQGNYGYTF
TRBV9,TRBJ1-4,CASSFRDRAEKLFF
TRBV2,TRBJ1-5,CASSQIRTPNQPQHF
TRBV7-2,TRBJ2-2,CASSLVLAGGPGELFF
TRBV4-2,TRBJ2-3,CASSQFITGSSTDTQYF
TRBV6-4,TRBJ1-1,CASSPREGATEAFF
TRBV4-1,TRBJ1-4,CASSPPQTGARTNEKLFF
TRBV7-6,TRBJ2-3,CASSSKRGFTDTQYF
TRBV3-1/TRBV3-2,TRBJ1-4,CASSLRGSDEKLFF
TRBV4-3,TRBJ1-2,CASSQAGRYGYTF
TRBV19,TRBJ2-2,CASSGYRDRVPGELFF
TRBV7-3,TRBJ2-2,CASSALDRGAKGNTGELFF
TRBV19,TRBJ1-5,CASIDRGRGNQPQHF
TRBV10-3,TRBJ2-5,CAISESGGSEETQYF
TRBV5-1,TRBJ1-1,CASSLTWGGTEAFF